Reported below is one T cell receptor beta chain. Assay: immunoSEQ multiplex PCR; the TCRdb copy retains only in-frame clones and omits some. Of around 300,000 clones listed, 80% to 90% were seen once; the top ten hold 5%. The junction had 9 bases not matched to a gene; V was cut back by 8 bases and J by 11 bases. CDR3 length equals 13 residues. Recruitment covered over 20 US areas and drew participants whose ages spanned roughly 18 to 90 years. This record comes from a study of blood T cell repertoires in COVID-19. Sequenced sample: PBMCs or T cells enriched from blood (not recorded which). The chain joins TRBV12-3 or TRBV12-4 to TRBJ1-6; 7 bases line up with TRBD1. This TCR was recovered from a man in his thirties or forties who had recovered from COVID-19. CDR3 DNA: TGTGCCAGCTCCACCGACAGGGTGCCACCCCTCCACTTT. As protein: CASSTDRVPPLHF.